Listed below are T cell receptor beta chains from one sample, sequenced in a study of T cell clonotyping in hematopoietic cell transplantation. Sequenced by immunoSEQ multiplex PCR; TCRdb stores in-frame clones only, minus some. Found here are under 20,000 clones, approximately 77% of them singletons; the top ten hold under 20%. This specimen was peripheral blood mononuclear cells, taken before stem cell transplant. The receptors shown here come from a man aged 60-69 years with acute myeloid leukemia. Some clones in this sample may be carry-over from other donors' samples. Each CDR3 is given with its conserved first and last residue. The order of the fields is V gene, clone size, J gene, D gene, CDR3 DNA, CDR3 protein. The D gene is left open where the match is weak. Clone size is given for some rows only: seen once, a few or many times, or a class if the clone is expanded.

v_gene: TRBV5-1
abundance: .
j_gene: TRBJ2-5
d_gene: .
CDR3nt: TGCGCCAGCAGCTTGTCGGACGTAGGTATAGGTGAGACCCAGTACTTC
CDR3aa: CASSLSDVGIGETQYF

v_gene: TRBV19
abundance: .
j_gene: TRBJ2-7
d_gene: .
CDR3nt: TGTGCCAGCAGTCCGGGGGGCATTAACGAGCAGTACTTC
CDR3aa: CASSPGGINEQYF

v_gene: TRBV6-5
abundance: few
j_gene: TRBJ1-2
d_gene: .
CDR3nt: TGTGCCAGCAGTTTGGAACCTTCTAACTATGGCTACACCTTC
CDR3aa: CASSLEPSNYGYTF

v_gene: TRBV5-1
abundance: .
j_gene: TRBJ1-4
d_gene: .
CDR3nt: TGCGCCAGCAGCATGGCGACAGGCCCAACAACTAATGAAAAACTGTTTTTT
CDR3aa: CASSMATGPTTNEKLFF

v_gene: TRBV29-1
abundance: .
j_gene: TRBJ2-5
d_gene: .
CDR3nt: TGCAGCGTGTACGGTGGGGAGGGGGCAGAGACCCAGTACTTC
CDR3aa: CSVYGGEGAETQYF

v_gene: TRBV4-3
abundance: .
j_gene: TRBJ2-6
d_gene: .
CDR3nt: TGCGCCAGCAGCTTATACGCTCAGGGGACTGGGGCCAACGTCCTGACTTTC
CDR3aa: CASSLYAQGTGANVLTF

v_gene: TRBV28
abundance: .
j_gene: TRBJ2-3
d_gene: TRBD2
CDR3nt: TGTGCCAGCAGTTTATGGGGGCGATGGAATAGCGGGGGCACAGATACGCAGTATTTT
CDR3aa: CASSLWGRWNSGGTDTQYF

v_gene: TRBV5-6
abundance: once
j_gene: TRBJ2-7
d_gene: .
CDR3nt: TGTGCCAGCAGCTCCCTCGTAGCCCGGGAGCAGTACTTC
CDR3aa: CASSSLVAREQYF

v_gene: TRBV4-3
abundance: once
j_gene: TRBJ1-2
d_gene: TRBD1
CDR3nt: TGCGCCAGCAGCCAATTCGGGACAGGCGTCTATGGCTACACCTTC
CDR3aa: CASSQFGTGVYGYTF

v_gene: TRBV7-6
abundance: .
j_gene: TRBJ2-2
d_gene: .
CDR3nt: TGTGCCAGCAGCTCCACGCGGTCCACCGGGGAGCTGTTTTTT
CDR3aa: CASSSTRSTGELFF

v_gene: TRBV11-2
abundance: .
j_gene: TRBJ1-2
d_gene: TRBD1
CDR3nt: TGTGCCAGCAGCTCAGGACAGGGAGGGAACTATGGCTACACCTTC
CDR3aa: CASSSGQGGNYGYTF

v_gene: TRBV14
abundance: .
j_gene: TRBJ2-5
d_gene: TRBD2
CDR3nt: TGTGCCAGCAGCTGGACCCGGGGGGGAGAGACCCAGTACTTC
CDR3aa: CASSWTRGGETQYF

v_gene: TRBV2
abundance: .
j_gene: TRBJ2-7
d_gene: TRBD1
CDR3nt: TGTGCCAGCAGTGATAGGACAGGGTCCTACGAGCAGTACTTC
CDR3aa: CASSDRTGSYEQYF

v_gene: TRBV10-3
abundance: .
j_gene: TRBJ2-2
d_gene: TRBD2
CDR3nt: TGTGCCATCAGTGACCCCGGAGTGGGACTATTGAACACCGGGGAGCTGTTTTTT
CDR3aa: CAISDPGVGLLNTGELFF

v_gene: TRBV28
abundance: once
j_gene: TRBJ2-1
d_gene: TRBD1
CDR3nt: TGTGCCAGCAGTTCACCGGGGCAGGGGGCAGGCAATGAGCAGTTCTTC
CDR3aa: CASSSPGQGAGNEQFF

v_gene: TRBV5-1
abundance: .
j_gene: TRBJ2-5
d_gene: TRBD1
CDR3nt: TGCGCCAGCAGCTTGACCGGGACAGGGGGCGTGGAGACCCAGTACTTC
CDR3aa: CASSLTGTGGVETQYF

v_gene: TRBV4-3
abundance: .
j_gene: TRBJ2-7
d_gene: .
CDR3nt: TGCGCCAGCAGCCAAGATCTCCCCTACGAGCAGTACTTC
CDR3aa: CASSQDLPYEQYF

v_gene: TRBV6-5
abundance: once
j_gene: TRBJ1-5
d_gene: .
CDR3nt: TGTGCCAGCACCAACAGGGAAGGTAGCAATCAGCCCCAGCATTTT
CDR3aa: CASTNREGSNQPQHF

v_gene: TRBV7-9
abundance: medium-sized
j_gene: TRBJ2-7
d_gene: .
CDR3nt: TGTGCCACCGATCTTGAAGGCAGGTCCTACGAGCAGTACTTC
CDR3aa: CATDLEGRSYEQYF

v_gene: TRBV4-2
abundance: .
j_gene: TRBJ2-2
d_gene: TRBD2
CDR3nt: TGTGCCAGCAGCCAAGATAGCGGGGGGGCCGGGGAGCTGTTTTTT
CDR3aa: CASSQDSGGAGELFF

v_gene: TRBV7-9
abundance: .
j_gene: TRBJ2-1
d_gene: TRBD1
CDR3nt: TGTGCCAGCAGCCAAGGACAGGGGGCAAACAATGAGCAGTTCTTC
CDR3aa: CASSQGQGANNEQFF

v_gene: TRBV6-1
abundance: .
j_gene: TRBJ1-5
d_gene: .
CDR3nt: TGTGCCAGCAGGTTGGCGGGGTTAGACAATCAGCCCCAGCATTTT
CDR3aa: CASRLAGLDNQPQHF

v_gene: TRBV15
abundance: .
j_gene: TRBJ2-3
d_gene: .
CDR3nt: TGTGCCACCAGCAGAGGGCGGGCAGGACTTAGTGACGATACGCAGTATTTT
CDR3aa: CATSRGRAGLSDDTQYF

v_gene: TRBV6-6
abundance: .
j_gene: TRBJ2-7
d_gene: .
CDR3nt: TGTGCCACCAAGGCCAGTAACTCCTACGAGCAGTACTTC
CDR3aa: CATKASNSYEQYF